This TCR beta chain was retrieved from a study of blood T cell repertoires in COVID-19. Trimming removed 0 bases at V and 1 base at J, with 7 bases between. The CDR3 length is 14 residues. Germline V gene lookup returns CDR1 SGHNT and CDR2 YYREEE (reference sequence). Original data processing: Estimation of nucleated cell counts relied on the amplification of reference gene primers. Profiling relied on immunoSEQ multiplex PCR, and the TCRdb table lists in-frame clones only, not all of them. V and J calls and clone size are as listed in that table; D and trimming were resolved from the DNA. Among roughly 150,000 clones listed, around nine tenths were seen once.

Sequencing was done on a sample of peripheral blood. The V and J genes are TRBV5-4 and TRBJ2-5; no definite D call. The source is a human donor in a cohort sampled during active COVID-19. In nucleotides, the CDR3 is TGTGCCAGCAGCTTGGCTCAGTTCCAAGAGACCCAGTACTTC. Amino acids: CASSLAQFQETQYF.